These 32 T cell receptor beta chains share one sample of origin, sequenced in a study of cytomegalovirus exposure and HLA in healthy donors. The PCR contained 60 Vbeta and 13 Jbeta primers. Sequenced by immunoSEQ multiplex PCR; TCRdb stores in-frame clones only, minus some. Of some 150,000 clones in the sample, around 75% were seen once. The sequencing sample was made of PBMCs. All receptors derive from a man between 35 and 55 years old in good health and CMV-seronegative.

The chain carries TRBV19 and TRBJ1-5; D might be TRBD1 (5 bases). V lost 6 bases, J lost 4 bases, and 16 bases lay in between. Germline CDR1 is LNHDA and CDR2 is SQIVND (reference sequence). The length of the CDR3 is 15 residues. The CDR3 coding sequence is TGTGCCAGTAGATGGGGTCAGACAGAAAATCAGCCCCAGCATTTT. Its translation is CASRWGQTENQPQHF.

This chain uses TRBV10-1 with TRBJ2-7; 9 bases fit TRBD1. V lost 8 bases to trimming and J lost 4 bases; unmatched junction nucleotides: 12. This CDR3 is built from 15 residues. CDR1 is WNHNN, CDR2 SYGVQD, per germline (reference sequence). CDR3 amino acids: CASPTDRGPLYEQYF. The CDR3 nucleotides are TGCGCCAGCCCCACGGACAGGGGCCCTTTATACGAGCAGTACTTC.

This sequence joins TRBV11-2 and TRBJ2-1, with a possible D match to TRBD2 (6 bases). The germline V and J ends were trimmed by 4 bases and 3 bases, with 13 bases remaining between them. Germline CDR1 SGHAT, CDR2 FQNNGV. The CDR3 covers 15 residues. The DNA for the CDR3 is TGTGCCAGCAGCTCGATCCTCGGGAGCTACAATGAGCAGTTCTTC. This translates into CASSSILGSYNEQFF.

The chain uses TRBV5-1 and TRBJ2-3; the D gene is possibly TRBD2 (6 bases). The CDR3 contains 16 residues. V shed 3 bases and J shed 3 bases, with 17 bases lying between them. Germline V gives CDR1 SGHRS, CDR2 YFSETQ. In DNA form, the CDR3 reads TGCGCCAGCAGCTCCGGGACTCCCCGGGGGACAGATACGCAGTATTTT. This encodes CASSSGTPRGTDTQYF.

This clone was counted a single time. V and J are TRBV19 and TRBJ1-5; the D is unclear. Trimming left V 8 bases short and J 2 bases short, with 19 bases between. Germline-derived CDR1 and CDR2 are LNHDA and SQIVND (reference sequence). The CDR3 sequence is 16 residues long. The CDR3 DNA reads TGTGCCAGTCGAGGGTGGGGAGTAAAGGGCAATCAGCCCCAGCATTTT. This codes for CASRGWGVKGNQPQHF.

The sample holds a few counts of this clone. The chain links TRBV7-9 to TRBJ1-4; D might be TRBD1 (6 bases). The V and J ends lost 5 bases and 8 bases respectively, with 24 bases between them. Germline CDR1 and CDR2: SEHNR and FQNEAQ (reference sequence). CDR3 length equals 17 residues. Written as DNA, the CDR3 is TGTGCCAGCAGCGAAATGGGAGGGACACGTAAAAAGGAAAAACTGTTTTTT. Translating gives CASSEMGGTRKKEKLFF.

The chain uses TRBV11-3 and TRBJ1-6; 10 bases line up with TRBD1. CDR3 length: 16 residues. Trimming at V came to 5 bases and at J to 8 bases, leaving 9 bases not matched to a gene. From germline, CDR1 is SGHNT and CDR2 YENEEA. CDR3 sequence: CASSAADRGLDSPLHF. CDR3 nucleotide sequence: TGTGCCAGCAGCGCCGCCGACAGGGGGCTTGATTCACCCCTCCACTTT.

This rearrangement joins TRBV5-8 to TRBJ1-4; weak D call: TRBD1 (5 bases). This CDR3 comprises 13 residues. Germline V gives CDR1 SGHTS, CDR2 YDEGEE. Trimming shortened V by 7 bases and J by 5 bases, and 12 bases separated the two germline ends. CDR3 loop: CASPLTENEKLFF. The CDR3 DNA reads TGTGCCAGCCCCCTGACAGAAAATGAAAAACTGTTTTTT.

The chain carries TRBV11-2 and TRBJ2-7; the D gene is possibly TRBD1 (8 bases). Trimming took 5 bases from V and 1 from J, leaving 15 bases between them. The CDR3 totals 15 residues. The germline gives CDR1 SGHAT, CDR2 FQNNGV. In DNA, the CDR3 is TGTGCCAGCAGCACAACAGGGGGGGGATCCTACGAGCAGTACTTC. As protein: CASSTTGGGSYEQYF.

The chain uses TRBV28 and TRBJ2-1; 8 bases map to TRBD2. Germline V gene lookup returns CDR1 MDHEN and CDR2 SYDVKM. The trim removed 2 bases at V and 4 bases at J, leaving 10 bases unmatched. The CDR3 totals 17 residues. The CDR3 coding sequence is TGTGCCAGCAGTTTAAGTGCCCCGGCGGGGGGTTACAATGAGCAGTTCTTC. This gives the protein CASSLSAPAGGYNEQFF.

The CDR3 loop reads CASSRQGWNTEAFF. The CDR3 DNA follows: TGTGCCAGCAGTCGACAGGGGTGGAACACTGAAGCTTTCTTT. The chain employs TRBV27 and TRBJ1-1; 8 bases match TRBD1. Per the germline V gene, CDR1 is MNHEY and CDR2 is SMNVEV (reference sequence). This CDR3 contains 14 residues. Unmatched junction bases numbered 3, after V lost 5 bases and J lost 1 base.

The CDR3 DNA follows: TGCGCCAGCAGCCTCGGGACAGGGGGCTACAATGAGCAGTTCTTC. It translates to CASSLGTGGYNEQFF. This sequence joins TRBV5-1 and TRBJ2-1, with TRBD1 identical over 11 bases. V shed 4 bases and J 3 bases; nucleotides not matched to a gene: 3. This CDR3 comprises 15 residues. Looked up from germline, CDR1 is SGHRS and CDR2 is YFSETQ.

The V and J genes are TRBV27 and TRBJ1-1; D ambiguous. The CDR3 consists of 12 residues. Trimming shortened V by 7 bases and J by 6 bases, and 12 bases separated the two germline ends. Germline lookup yields CDR1 MNHEY and CDR2 SMNVEV (reference sequence). In nucleotides, the CDR3 is TGTGCCAGCAACGCCCGCGGAGCTGAAGCTTTCTTT. It translates to CASNARGAEAFF.

V gene TRBV27 combines with J gene TRBJ2-7; TRBD1 agrees at 8 bases. The V gene's germline CDR1 is MNHEY and CDR2 SMNVEV (reference sequence). The CDR3 has 16 amino acids. V shed 5 bases, J shed 3 bases, and the junction held 12 bases outside the gene matches. The CDR3: CASSLFYGTGIYEQYF. The CDR3 bases are TGTGCCAGCAGTCTTTTCTACGGGACAGGTATCTACGAGCAGTACTTC.

This sequence joins TRBV30 and TRBJ2-2, with D possibly being TRBD1 (5 bases). This CDR3 comprises 12 residues. V gave up 3 bases and J gave up 5 bases, with 7 bases separating them. Per the germline V gene, CDR1 is GTSNPN and CDR2 is SVGIG (reference sequence). Here the CDR3 DNA reads TGTGCCTGGAGAGGGGTGACCGGGGAGCTGTTTTTT. It is translated as CAWRGVTGELFF.

The chain recombines TRBV19 with TRBJ2-3; D not resolved. V dropped 6 bases and J dropped 6 bases, with 10 bases sitting between them. CDR3 length: 12 residues. The germline V gene encodes CDR1 LNHDA and CDR2 SQIVND (reference sequence). The CDR3 spells CASRHQSDTQYF. Here the CDR3 DNA reads TGTGCCAGTAGACACCAGTCTGATACGCAGTATTTT.

The chain recombines TRBV4-1 with TRBJ1-6; D is ambiguous. The CDR3 runs 16 residues. The V gene's germline CDR1 is MGHRA and CDR2 YSYEKL. V shed 4 bases and J shed 11 bases, with 21 bases lying between them. The CDR3 sequence is CASSPEPGKPGPPLHF. The CDR3 nucleotides are TGCGCCAGCAGCCCCGAACCCGGGAAGCCTGGGCCACCCCTCCACTTT.

This chain links TRBV5-4 with TRBJ1-3; possibly TRBD1 for D (6 bases). From germline, CDR1 is SGHNT and CDR2 YYREEE (reference sequence). CDR3 length: 15 residues. V dropped 4 bases and J dropped 1 base, with 12 bases sitting between them. CDR3 residues: CASSRDNFSGNTIYF. The CDR3 DNA reads TGTGCCAGCAGCAGGGACAATTTTTCTGGAAACACCATATATTTT. The whole variable domain, remainder taken from reference TRBV5-4 and TRBJ1-3, is ETGVTQSPTHLIKTRGQQVTLRCSSQSGHNTVSWYQQALGQGPQFIFQYYREEENGRGNFPPRFSGLQFPNYSSELNVNALELDDSALYLCASSRDNFSGNTIYFGEGSWLTVV.

The rearrangement links TRBV29-1 to TRBJ1-4, with D possibly being TRBD1 (6 bases). Per germline, CDR1 SQVTM and CDR2 ANQGSEA. V lost 5 bases to trimming and J lost 8 bases, with 15 bases between them. The CDR3 is 13 amino acids. In nucleotides, the CDR3 is TGCAGCGTTTCGTGGCAGGGGAAGGAAAAACTGTTTTTT. Its translation: CSVSWQGKEKLFF. Together with reference TRBV29-1 and TRBJ1-4, the CDR3 gives the full variable domain: SAVISQKPSRDICQRGTSLTIQCQVDSQVTMMFWYRQQPGQSLTLIATANQGSEATYESGFVIDKFPISRPNLTFSTLTVSNMSPEDSSIYLCSVSWQGKEKLFFGSGTQLSVL.

A single count supports this clone. This chain links TRBV19 with TRBJ1-2; 8 positions agree with TRBD1. Trimming cost V 5 bases and J 4 bases; bases outside gene matches: 9. The CDR3 loop spans 15 amino acids. Germline values: CDR1 LNHDA, CDR2 SQIVND (reference sequence). DNA of the CDR3: TGTGCCAGTAGTTTCCGGGACAGGAAGGGCTATGGCTACACCTTC. Residues: CASSFRDRKGYGYTF.

The CDR3 reads CASSPTGRNQPQHF. Here the CDR3 DNA reads TGTGCCAGCAGCCCCACAGGGCGCAATCAGCCCCAGCATTTT. The chain couples TRBV4-2 to TRBJ1-5; a weak D match, TRBD1 (6 bases). The germline gives CDR1 LGHNA, CDR2 YNFKEQ. This CDR3 is 14 amino acids long. V was trimmed by 4 bases and J by 2 bases, leaving 9 bases between them.

In this sample, this clone turned up once. For the CDR3, the DNA is TGCGCCAGCACCGAAGGACAGGCCGGGGATACGCAGTATTTT. Translated: CASTEGQAGDTQYF. The chain has TRBV10-1 and TRBJ2-3, with 7 bases aligning to TRBD1. Germline V gene data show CDR1 as WNHNN and CDR2 as SYGVQD (reference sequence). The CDR3 contains 14 residues. V was clipped by 7 bases and J by 6 bases; unmatched bases: 10.

The chain has TRBV6-6 and TRBJ1-3; D unclear. CDR1 and CDR2 (germline): MNHNY, SVGAGI (reference sequence). With 11 bases removed from V and 4 bases from J, the gap between germline ends came to 9 bases. The CDR3 is 11 residues long. The CDR3 DNA is TGTGCCGTTTCGGTAGGAAACACCATATATTTT. Translation: CAVSVGNTIYF.

V gene TRBV10-2 combines with J gene TRBJ1-2; 10 bases map to TRBD1. The CDR3 has 17 amino acids. The V gene's germline CDR1 is WSHSY and CDR2 SAAADI. V lost 0 bases, J lost 7 bases, and 11 bases stayed unmatched. The CDR3 reads CASSESYRDRGLRGYTF. CDR3 sequence (DNA): TGCGCCAGCAGTGAGTCCTACCGGGACAGGGGTTTGCGTGGCTACACCTTC.

The rearrangement joins TRBV11-2 to TRBJ2-7; 8 nucleotides align to TRBD1. The CDR3 is 16 amino acids. Trimming removed 2 bases from V and 4 bases from J; junction bases left unmatched: 10. Looked up from germline, CDR1 is SGHAT and CDR2 is FQNNGV. Here the CDR3 DNA reads TGTGCCAGCAGCTTAATCCGAAGACAGGGGACTTACGAGCAGTACTTC. It yields the protein CASSLIRRQGTYEQYF.

The J gene is TRBJ2-7, the V gene TRBV6-1; unclear D gene. The CDR3 consists of 14 residues. CDR1 and CDR2 from the germline V gene are MNHNS and SASEGT. The V end lost 3 bases, the J end lost 2 bases, and 11 bases lay between the germline ends. The CDR3 loop is CASSDWPGTYEQYF. In DNA form, the CDR3 reads TGTGCCAGCAGTGACTGGCCAGGTACCTACGAGCAGTACTTC.

The rearrangement links TRBV19 to TRBJ1-5; tentatively, D is TRBD1 (5 bases). Trimming removed 10 bases from V and 6 bases from J, with 16 bases in between. The CDR3 is 13 amino acids. Germline loops: CDR1 LNHDA, CDR2 SQIVND (reference sequence). CDR3 residues: CATLGGGLQPQHF. The CDR3 DNA is TGTGCCACCTTGGGCGGGGGACTTCAGCCCCAGCATTTT. Filled out from reference TRBV19 and TRBJ1-5, the complete variable domain reads DGGITQSPKYLFRKEGQNVTLSCEQNLNHDAMYWYRQDPGQGLRLIYYSQIVNDFQKGDIAEGYSVSREKKESFPLTVTSAQKNPTAFYLCATLGGGLQPQHFGDGTRLSIL.

The chain is built from TRBV19 and TRBJ1-3; D uncertain. The germline V gene encodes CDR1 LNHDA and CDR2 SQIVND (reference sequence). The V gene lost 0 bases and the J gene lost 0 bases, with 6 bases spanning the gap. The CDR3 sequence is 15 residues long. For the CDR3, the DNA is TGTGCCAGTAGTATAGACACTGACTCTGGAAACACCATATATTTT. Protein product: CASSIDTDSGNTIYF.

The rearrangement uses TRBV7-9 and TRBJ1-2, with 9 bases lining up with TRBD1. V lost 5 bases and J lost 3; bases outside the gene matches: 7. Germline CDR1 and CDR2: SEHNR and FQNEAQ (reference sequence). This CDR3 is built from 15 residues. The CDR3 DNA sequence: TGTGCCAGCAGCCGCGGACAGGGGCCCCACTATGGCTACACCTTC. Translation: CASSRGQGPHYGYTF.

The V gene is TRBV7-9, the J gene TRBJ2-5; 7 bases agree with TRBD1. The closer fit of TRBJ2-7 to the DNA end suggests the J call may be wrong. This CDR3 spans 14 amino acids. Germline lookup yields CDR1 SEHNR and CDR2 FQNEAQ (reference sequence). CDR3 protein: CASSSRDSSYEQYF. The CDR3 bases are TGTGCCAGCAGCTCCCGGGACAGCTCCTACGAGCAGTACTTC.

This clone has just a few counts. The genes are TRBV5-1 and TRBJ1-6, with 9 bases identical to TRBD1. Germline V gives CDR1 SGHRS, CDR2 YFSETQ. V gave up 1 base and J gave up 7 bases; unmatched junction bases: 6. There are 16 residues in the CDR3. Here the CDR3 DNA reads TGCGCCAGCAGCTTGCCGGCGGGACAGGGCAATTCACCCCTCCACTTT. Its protein is CASSLPAGQGNSPLHF. The full variable domain, in which reference TRBV5-1 and TRBJ1-6 provide the parts outside the CDR3, is KAGVTQTPRYLIKTRGQQVTLSCSPISGHRSVSWYQQTPGQGLQFLFEYFSETQRNKGNFPGRFSGRQFSNSRSEMNVSTLELGDSALYLCASSLPAGQGNSPLHFGNGTRLTVT.

The V call is TRBV9, the J call TRBJ1-2; perhaps TRBD1 as D (5 bases). The CDR3 has 13 residues. V lost 4 bases, J lost 4 bases, and 11 bases lay in between. Germline V gene lookup returns CDR1 SGDLS and CDR2 YYNGEE. CDR3 coding DNA: TGTGCCAGCAGCCCCGGGGGTACCTATGGCTACACCTTC. Its translation is CASSPGGTYGYTF.